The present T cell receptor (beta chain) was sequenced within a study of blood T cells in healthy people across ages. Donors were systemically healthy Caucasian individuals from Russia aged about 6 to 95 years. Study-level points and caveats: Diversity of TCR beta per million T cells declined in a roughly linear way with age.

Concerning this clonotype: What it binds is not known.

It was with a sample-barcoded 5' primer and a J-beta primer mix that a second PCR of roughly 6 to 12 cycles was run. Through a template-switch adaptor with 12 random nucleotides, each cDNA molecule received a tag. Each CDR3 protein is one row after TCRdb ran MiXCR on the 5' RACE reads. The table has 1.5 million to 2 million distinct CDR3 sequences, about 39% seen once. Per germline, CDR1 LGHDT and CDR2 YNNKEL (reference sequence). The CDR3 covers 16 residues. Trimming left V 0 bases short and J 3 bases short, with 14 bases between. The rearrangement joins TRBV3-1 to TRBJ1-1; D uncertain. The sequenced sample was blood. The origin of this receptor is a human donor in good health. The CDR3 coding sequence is TGTGCCAGCAGCCAAGATTGGAGGGAATGGGACACTGAAGCTTTCTTT. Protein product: CASSQDWREWDTEAFF.